This T cell receptor (beta chain) was identified during a study of cytomegalovirus exposure and HLA in healthy donors. A multiplex PCR was run with 60 Vbeta primers and 13 Jbeta primers. Sequencing was performed with immunoSEQ multiplex PCR; in TCRdb, only in-frame clones are kept and a portion is missing. There are about 98,000 clones in the sample; 55% to 75% occur only once, and 2% to 3% lies in the top ten. This clonotype was sampled from a man over 45 in good health and CMV-seronegative. Sequenced sample: PBMCs.

For the CDR3, the DNA is TGTGCCAGCAGCCCTAACCGGGACAGGGGGCGGAGGGGGACCCAGTACTTC. Translating it yields CASSPNRDRGRRGTQYF. The chain carries TRBV28 and TRBJ2-5, with 12 bases that match TRBD1. J gave up 7 bases and V 6 bases, and 15 bases lay outside the gene matches. CDR1 and CDR2 (germline): MDHEN, SYDVKM. The CDR3 length is 17 residues.